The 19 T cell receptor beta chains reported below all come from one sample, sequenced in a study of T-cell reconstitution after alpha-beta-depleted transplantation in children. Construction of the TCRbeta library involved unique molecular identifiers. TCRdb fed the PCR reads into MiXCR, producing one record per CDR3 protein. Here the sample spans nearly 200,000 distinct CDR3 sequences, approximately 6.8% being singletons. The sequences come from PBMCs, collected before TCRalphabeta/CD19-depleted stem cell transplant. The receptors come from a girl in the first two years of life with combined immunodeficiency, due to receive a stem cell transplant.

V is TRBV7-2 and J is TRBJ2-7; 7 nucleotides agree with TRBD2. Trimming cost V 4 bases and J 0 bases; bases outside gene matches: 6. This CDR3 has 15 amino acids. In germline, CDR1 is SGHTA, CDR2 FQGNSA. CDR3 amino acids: CASSYRDYISYEQYF. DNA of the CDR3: TGTGCCAGCAGCTACCGGGACTATATCTCCTACGAGCAGTACTTC.

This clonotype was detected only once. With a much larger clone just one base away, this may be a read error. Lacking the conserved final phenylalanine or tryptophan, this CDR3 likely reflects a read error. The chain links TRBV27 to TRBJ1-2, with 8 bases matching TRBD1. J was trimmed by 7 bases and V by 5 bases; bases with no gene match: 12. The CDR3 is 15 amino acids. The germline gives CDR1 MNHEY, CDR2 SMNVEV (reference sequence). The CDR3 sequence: CASSPLDRASGGYTS. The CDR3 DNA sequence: TGTGCCAGCAGTCCCTTGGACAGGGCATCGGGTGGCTACACCTCC.

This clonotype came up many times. CDR3 in DNA: TGTGCCAGCAGCTTAAACCCCGATCAGCCCCAGCATTTT. It yields the protein CASSLNPDQPQHF. The chain combines TRBV7-3 with TRBJ1-5; D is unclear. Trimming took off 1 base at V and 5 bases at J, with 6 bases between the two ends. The CDR3 is 13 amino acids. CDR1 and CDR2 from the germline V gene are SGHTA and FQGTGA.

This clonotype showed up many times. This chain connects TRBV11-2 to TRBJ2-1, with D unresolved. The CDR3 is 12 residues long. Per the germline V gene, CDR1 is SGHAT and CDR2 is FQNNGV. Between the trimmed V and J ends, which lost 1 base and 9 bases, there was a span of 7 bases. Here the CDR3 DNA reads TGTGCCAGCAGCTTAGTGCCCGGTGAGCAGTTCTTC. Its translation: CASSLVPGEQFF.

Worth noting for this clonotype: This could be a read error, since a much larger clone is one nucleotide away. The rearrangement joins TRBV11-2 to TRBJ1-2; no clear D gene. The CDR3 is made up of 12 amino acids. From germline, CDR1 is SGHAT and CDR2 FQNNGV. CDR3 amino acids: CASSLTGRGYSF. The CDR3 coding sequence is TGTGCCAGCAGCTTAACCGGACGCGGCTACAGCTTC.

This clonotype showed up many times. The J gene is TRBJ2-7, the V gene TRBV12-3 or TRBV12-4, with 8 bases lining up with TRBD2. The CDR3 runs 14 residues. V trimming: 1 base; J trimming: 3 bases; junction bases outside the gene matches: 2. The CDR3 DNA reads TGTGCCAGCAGTTTAGGACTAGCGATCTACGAGCAGTACTTC. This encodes CASSLGLAIYEQYF.

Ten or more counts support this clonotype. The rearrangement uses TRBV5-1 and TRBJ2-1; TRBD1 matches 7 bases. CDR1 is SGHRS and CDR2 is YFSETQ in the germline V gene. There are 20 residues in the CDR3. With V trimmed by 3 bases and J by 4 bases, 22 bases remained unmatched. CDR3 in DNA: TGCGCCAGCAGCTCATGGACCCTGACAGGGTCAACGAAGGGGTACAATGAGCAGTTCTTC. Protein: CASSSWTLTGSTKGYNEQFF.

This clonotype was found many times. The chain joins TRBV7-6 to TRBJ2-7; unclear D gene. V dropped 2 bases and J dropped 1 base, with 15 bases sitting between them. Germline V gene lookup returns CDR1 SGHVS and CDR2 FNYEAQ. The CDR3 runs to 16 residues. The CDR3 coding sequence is TGTGCCAGCAGCTTATTTCCCCTAGGACCTTCCTACGAGCAGTACTTC. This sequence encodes CASSLFPLGPSYEQYF.

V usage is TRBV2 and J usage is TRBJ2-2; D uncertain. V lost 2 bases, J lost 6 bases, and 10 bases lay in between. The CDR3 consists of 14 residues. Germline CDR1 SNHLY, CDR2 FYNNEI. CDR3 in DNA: TGTGCCAGCAGTGAAAGGCAACTGGCCGGGGAGCTGTTTTTT. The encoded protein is CASSERQLAGELFF.

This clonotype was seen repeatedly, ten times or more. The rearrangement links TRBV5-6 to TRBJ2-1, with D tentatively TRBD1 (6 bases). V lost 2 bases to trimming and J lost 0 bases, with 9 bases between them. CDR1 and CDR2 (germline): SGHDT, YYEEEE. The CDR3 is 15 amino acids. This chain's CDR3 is CASSFDRSSYNEQFF. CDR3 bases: TGTGCCAGCAGCTTTGACAGGAGCTCCTACAATGAGCAGTTCTTC.

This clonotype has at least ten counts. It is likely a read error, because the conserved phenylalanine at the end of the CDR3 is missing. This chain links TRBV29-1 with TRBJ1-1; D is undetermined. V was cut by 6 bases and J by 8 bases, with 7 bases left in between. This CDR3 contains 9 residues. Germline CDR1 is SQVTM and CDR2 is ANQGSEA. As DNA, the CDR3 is TGCAGCGTGGGGTTCGAAGCTTTCCTT. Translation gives CSVGFEAFL.

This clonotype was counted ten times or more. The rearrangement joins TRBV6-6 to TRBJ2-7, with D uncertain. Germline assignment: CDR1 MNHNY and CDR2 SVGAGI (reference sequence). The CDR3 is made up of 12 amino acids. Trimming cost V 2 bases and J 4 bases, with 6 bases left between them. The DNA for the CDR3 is TGTGCCAGCAGTTACGGGCTGTACGAGCAGTACTTC. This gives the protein CASSYGLYEQYF.

CDR3 residues: CASSLSGPEQYF. The DNA of the CDR3 is TGTGCCAGCAGTCTCTCCGGGCCCGAGCAGTACTTC. The chain joins TRBV28 to TRBJ2-7, with D unresolved. The CDR3 runs 12 residues. Germline CDR1 reads MDHEN; CDR2 reads SYDVKM. Trimming removed 5 bases at V and 6 bases at J, with 11 bases between.

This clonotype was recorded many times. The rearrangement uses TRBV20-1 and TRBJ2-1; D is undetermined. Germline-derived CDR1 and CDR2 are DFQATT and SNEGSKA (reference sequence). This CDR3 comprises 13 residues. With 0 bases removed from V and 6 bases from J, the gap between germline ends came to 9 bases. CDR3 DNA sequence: TGCAGTGCTAGAGATGTTGGGATCAATGAGCAGTTCTTC. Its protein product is CSARDVGINEQFF.

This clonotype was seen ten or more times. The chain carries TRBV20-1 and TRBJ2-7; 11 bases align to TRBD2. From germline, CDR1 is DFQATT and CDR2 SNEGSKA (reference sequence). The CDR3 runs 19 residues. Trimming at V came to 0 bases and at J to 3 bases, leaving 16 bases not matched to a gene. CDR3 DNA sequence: TGCAGTGCTAGAGATGCTCCCGGGACTAGCGGCGCGTTGGGCTACGAGCAGTACTTC. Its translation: CSARDAPGTSGALGYEQYF.

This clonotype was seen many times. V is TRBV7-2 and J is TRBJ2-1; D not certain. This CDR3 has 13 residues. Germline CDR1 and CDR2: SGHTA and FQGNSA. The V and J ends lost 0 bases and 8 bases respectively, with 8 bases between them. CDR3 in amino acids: CASSLAGRYEQFF. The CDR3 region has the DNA TGTGCCAGCAGCTTAGCGGGCCGTTATGAGCAGTTCTTC.

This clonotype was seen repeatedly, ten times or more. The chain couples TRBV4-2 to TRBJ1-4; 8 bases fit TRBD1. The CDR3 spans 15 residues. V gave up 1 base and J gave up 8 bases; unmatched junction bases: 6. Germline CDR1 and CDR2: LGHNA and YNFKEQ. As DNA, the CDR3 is TGTGCCAGCAGCCAAGCCCAGGGGGCGCGAGAAAAACTGTTTTTT. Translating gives CASSQAQGAREKLFF.

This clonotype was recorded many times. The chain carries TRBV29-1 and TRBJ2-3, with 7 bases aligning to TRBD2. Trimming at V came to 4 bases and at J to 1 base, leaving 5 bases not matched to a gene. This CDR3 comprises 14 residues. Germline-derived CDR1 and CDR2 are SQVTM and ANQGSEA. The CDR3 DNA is TGCAGCGTTGTGTCGGGAGGCGGCACAGATACGCAGTATTTT. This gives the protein CSVVSGGGTDTQYF.

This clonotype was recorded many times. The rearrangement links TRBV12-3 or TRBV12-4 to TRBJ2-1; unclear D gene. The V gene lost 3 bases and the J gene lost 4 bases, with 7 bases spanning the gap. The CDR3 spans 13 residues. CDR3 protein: CASSFGQYNEQFF. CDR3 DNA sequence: TGTGCCAGCAGTTTCGGGCAGTACAATGAGCAGTTCTTC.